The T cell receptor (beta chain) under discussion was sequenced for a study of glioma-infiltrating T cells. The iRepertoire nested amplicon-rescue multiplex PCR amplified TCR alpha and beta CDR3s from RNA. For one-step reverse transcription and amplification, 100-400 ng of tissue mRNA or PBMC total RNA was used. TCRdb redid the calling of the multiplex PCR reads with MiXCR, one entry per CDR3 protein. In the table there are some 130,000 distinct CDR3 sequences, around a quarter of which are singletons. The length of the CDR3 is 12 residues. Germline CDR1 SQVTM, CDR2 ANQGSEA. V shed 4 bases and J shed 0 bases, with 5 bases lying between them. Note on this clonotype: Its target is not known.

Findings and caveats of the study: Non-neoplastic patients had below-expected tissue-blood divergence, while all gliomas exceeded expectation.

The chain couples TRBV29-1 to TRBJ2-3, with D maybe TRBD2 (5 bases). This clonotype was sampled from a human donor with low-grade glioma or glioblastoma, undergoing nonglioma brain surgery, or in good health (not recorded which). The sequencing sample was made of glioma tissue, nonneoplastic brain tissue, or PBMCs (not recorded which). The CDR3, as DNA: TGCAGCGTTGCGGGGAGCACAGATACGCAGTATTTT. It translates to CSVAGSTDTQYF.